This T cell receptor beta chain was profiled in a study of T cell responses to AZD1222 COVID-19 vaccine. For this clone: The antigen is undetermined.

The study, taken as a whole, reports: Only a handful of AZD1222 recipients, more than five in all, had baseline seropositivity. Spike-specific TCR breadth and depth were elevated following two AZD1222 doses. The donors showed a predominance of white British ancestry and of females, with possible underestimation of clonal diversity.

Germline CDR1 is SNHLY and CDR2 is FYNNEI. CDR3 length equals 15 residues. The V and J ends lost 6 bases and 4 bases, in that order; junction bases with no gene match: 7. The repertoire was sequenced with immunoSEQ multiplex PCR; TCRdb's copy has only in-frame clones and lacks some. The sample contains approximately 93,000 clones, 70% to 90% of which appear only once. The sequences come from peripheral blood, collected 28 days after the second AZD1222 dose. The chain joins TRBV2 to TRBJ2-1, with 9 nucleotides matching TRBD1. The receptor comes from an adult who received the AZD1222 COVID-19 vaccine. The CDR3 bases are TGTGCCAGCAGCACCGGGACAGGGATATACAATGAGCAGTTCTTC. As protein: CASSTGTGIYNEQFF.